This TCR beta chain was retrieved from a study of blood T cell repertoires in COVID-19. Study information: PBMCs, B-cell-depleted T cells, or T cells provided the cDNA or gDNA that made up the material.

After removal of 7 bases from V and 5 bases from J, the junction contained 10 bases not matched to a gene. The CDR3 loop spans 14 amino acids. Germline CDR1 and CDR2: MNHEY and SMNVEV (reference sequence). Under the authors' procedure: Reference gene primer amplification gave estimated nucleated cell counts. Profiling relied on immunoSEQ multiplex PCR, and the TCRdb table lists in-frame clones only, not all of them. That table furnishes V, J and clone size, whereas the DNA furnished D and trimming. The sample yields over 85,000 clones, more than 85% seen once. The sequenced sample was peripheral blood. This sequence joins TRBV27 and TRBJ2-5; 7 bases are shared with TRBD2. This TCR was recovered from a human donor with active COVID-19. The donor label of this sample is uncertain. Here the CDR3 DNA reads TGTGCCAGCATGACTGCTAGCGGAAGGGAGACCCAGTACTTC. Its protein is CASMTASGRETQYF.